Below, 30 T cell receptor beta chains from the same sample are listed, as sequenced in a study. Treg sorting used a CD4+CD25+CD127-/low gate. TCRdb re-called the 5' RACE reads through MiXCR, storing one row per CDR3 protein. Seen here are 46,000 or so distinct CDR3 sequences, more than 20% observed once, and the top ten hold 3.5% to 4.5%. Sequenced material: Tregs sorted from a lymph node. These receptors were taken from a female donor with breast cancer.

This clonotype was counted ten times or more. V and J are TRBV20-1 and TRBJ1-2; possibly TRBD1 for D (5 bases). Between the trimmed V and J ends, which lost 0 bases and 0 bases, there was a span of 5 bases. Germline CDR1 is DFQATT and CDR2 is SNEGSKA (reference sequence). This CDR3 is 13 amino acids long. The DNA of the CDR3 is TGCAGTGCTAGAGAACAGGCTAACTATGGCTACACCTTC. It specifies CSAREQANYGYTF.

This clonotype appeared a few times. V gene TRBV6-1 combines with J gene TRBJ2-7, with D tentatively TRBD1 (6 bases). V lost 3 bases and J lost 6, with 12 bases in between. Germline V gives CDR1 MNHNS, CDR2 SASEGT. The CDR3 consists of 13 residues. CDR3 residues: CASSDRDIVEQYF. The CDR3 DNA reads as TGTGCCAGCAGTGACCGGGACATCGTCGAGCAGTACTTC.

This clonotype has just a few counts. V gene TRBV6-5 combines with J gene TRBJ2-3; 11 bases agree with TRBD2. Trimming removed 8 bases from V and 4 bases from J; junction bases left unmatched: 11. The CDR3 runs to 16 residues. CDR1 and CDR2 (germline): MNHEY, SVGAGI. Here the CDR3 DNA reads TGTGCCAGCTCGCAAACCGGGACTAGCGGTTCAGATACGCAGTATTTT. Protein sequence: CASSQTGTSGSDTQYF.

As to this clonotype: A much larger clone sits a single nucleotide away, making a read error possible. The V and J genes are TRBV5-1 and TRBJ2-1, with unresolved D. The V end was cut by 4 bases, the J end by 0 bases, with 11 bases between. Looked up from germline, CDR1 is SGHRS and CDR2 is YFSETQ. This CDR3 has 15 amino acids. The CDR3: CASSTDASSYNEQFF. CDR3 DNA: TGCGCCAGCAGCACGGACGCGAGCTCCTACAATGAGCAGTTCTTC.

On this clonotype itself: A read error is possible here, since a much larger clone lies one base away. The J gene is TRBJ2-2, the V gene TRBV4-3, with D possibly TRBD1 on 6 matching bases. This CDR3 contains 16 residues. Germline V CDR1 and CDR2: LGHNA, YSLEER. The V and J ends lost 0 bases and 6 bases respectively, with 14 bases between them. The CDR3 spells CASSQDFRWGPGELFF. The CDR3 DNA sequence: TGCGCCAGCAGCCAAGATTTTAGGTGGGGGCCCGGGGAGCTGTTTTTT.

V is TRBV7-2 and J is TRBJ2-1, with TRBD2 matching 7 bases. Germline trimming cut 5 bases from V and 10 bases from J; bases unmatched to any gene: 14. In germline, CDR1 is SGHTA, CDR2 FQGNSA. The CDR3 is 15 residues long. The CDR3 DNA follows: TGTGCCAGCAGCCAGATTGGGGTCGGGAGGCACGAGCAGTTCTTC. The encoded protein is CASSQIGVGRHEQFF.

This clonotype has at least ten counts. The V and J genes are TRBV5-1 and TRBJ1-1; 9 nucleotides agree with TRBD1. From germline, CDR1 is SGHRS and CDR2 YFSETQ. Trimming removed 4 bases from V and 5 bases from J; junction bases left unmatched: 9. The CDR3 covers 15 residues. The CDR3 coding sequence is TGCGCCAGCAGCGATCCGACAGGGGGTTATACTGAAGCTTTCTTT. This translates into CASSDPTGGYTEAFF.

This clonotype was seen many times. The V call is TRBV20-1, the J call TRBJ2-1; 7 bases match TRBD2. Trimming cost V 3 bases and J 8 bases; bases outside gene matches: 13. Per the germline V gene, CDR1 is DFQATT and CDR2 is SNEGSKA (reference sequence). The CDR3 sequence is 15 residues long. The CDR3 bases are TGCAGTGCTAGTCTTGGAAAGGGAGGGCGGCATGAGCAGTTCTTC. The encoded protein is CSASLGKGGRHEQFF.

As concerns this clonotype: A clone one base away is much larger, so this may be a read error. CDR3 sequence reads: CASSFGLTYEQYF. The CDR3 region has the DNA TGTGCCAGCAGTTTCGGGTTGACCTACGAGCAGTACTTC. The chain carries TRBV6-5 and TRBJ2-7; D is unclear. In germline, CDR1 is MNHEY, CDR2 SVGAGI. CDR3 size: 13 residues. V lost 4 bases to trimming and J lost 2 bases, with 9 bases between them.

This clonotype was seen more than once but under ten times. V is TRBV12-3 or TRBV12-4 and J is TRBJ2-1; 11 bases match TRBD2. The CDR3 has 16 amino acids. The junction had 6 bases not matched to a gene; V was cut back by 4 bases and J by 4 bases. The CDR3 spells CASSYRLAGGYNEQFF. The CDR3 nucleotides read TGTGCCAGCAGTTACCGCTTAGCGGGAGGGTACAATGAGCAGTTCTTC.

As to this clonotype: Since a much larger clone is just one base distant, this may be a read error. CDR3 sequence (DNA): TGTGCCAGCAGCCATCCGGAGAGGACTGTTAGGGGCTACATCTTC. As protein: CASSHPERTVRGYIF. The rearrangement uses TRBV4-2 and TRBJ1-2, with a tentative D call TRBD1 (5 bases). The germline V gene has CDR1 LGHNA and CDR2 YNFKEQ. CDR3 size: 15 residues.

Many counts were recorded for this clonotype. The rearrangement joins TRBV27 to TRBJ2-4; D tentatively reads TRBD1 or TRBD2 (5 bases each). V dropped 4 bases and J dropped 8 bases, with 15 bases sitting between them. This CDR3 spans 14 amino acids. CDR1 and CDR2 (germline): MNHEY, SMNVEV (reference sequence). CDR3 loop: CASSSSTGTDIQYF. The CDR3 DNA reads TGTGCCAGCAGTTCATCGACCGGGACCGACATTCAGTACTTC.

Many counts were recorded for this clonotype. This sequence joins TRBV5-1 and TRBJ2-7; no clear D gene. Germline V gene lookup returns CDR1 SGHRS and CDR2 YFSETQ. Trimming removed 0 bases at V and 3 bases at J, with 7 bases between. The CDR3 runs to 13 residues. CDR3 sequence (DNA): TGCGCCAGCAGCTTGGCCGCGAACTACGAGCAGTACTTC. It yields the protein CASSLAANYEQYF.

The rearrangement joins TRBV5-1 to TRBJ2-5, with 7 bases aligning to TRBD2. This CDR3 has 15 amino acids. Trimming at V came to 2 bases and at J to 3 bases, leaving 7 bases not matched to a gene. Germline loops: CDR1 SGHRS, CDR2 YFSETQ. CDR3 sequence reads: CASSFGGGGEETQYF. DNA of the CDR3: TGCGCCAGCAGCTTCGGCGGGGGAGGTGAAGAGACCCAGTACTTC.

With regard to this clonotype: The germline gene is not matched at one end of the junction; a read error may be the cause. The chain employs TRBV6-5 and TRBJ2-1; 8 bases align to TRBD2. Per the germline V gene, CDR1 is MNHEY and CDR2 is SVGAGI. This CDR3 has 10 residues. The CDR3, as DNA: TGTGCCAGCAGTTACAGGCGGGAGGCTTTC. It is translated as CASSYRREAF.

The chain carries TRBV27 and TRBJ2-7, with a tentative D call TRBD1 (6 bases). The CDR3 runs 17 residues. The V gene's germline CDR1 is MNHEY and CDR2 SMNVEV (reference sequence). Trimming took 3 bases from V and 2 from J, leaving 20 bases between them. The CDR3 region is CASSLGTYGLHPYEQYF. The DNA of the CDR3 is TGTGCCAGCAGTTTGGGGACATACGGACTTCACCCCTACGAGCAGTACTTC.

By sample fraction, this clonotype is medium-sized (0.01 to 0.1%). J is TRBJ2-1 and V is TRBV29-1; D possibly uses TRBD1 or TRBD2 (5 bases each). There are 16 residues in the CDR3. The germline gives CDR1 SQVTM, CDR2 ANQGSEA. Trimming left V 4 bases short and J 6 bases short, with 22 bases between. The CDR3 is CSVGAADRDGVNEQFF. The CDR3 nucleotides read TGCAGCGTTGGGGCGGCGGACCGGGACGGGGTCAATGAGCAGTTCTTC.

The table lists this clonotype with a few counts. The chain couples TRBV5-1 to TRBJ1-4; perhaps TRBD1 as D (6 bases). Trimming cost V 4 bases and J 0 bases, with 10 bases left between them. In germline, CDR1 is SGHRS, CDR2 YFSETQ. The CDR3 covers 15 residues. CDR3 nucleotide sequence: TGCGCCAGCAGCCAAGAGGGGGCAACTAATGAAAAACTGTTTTTT. It encodes CASSQEGATNEKLFF.

The CDR3 region is CAWSARTFLVSTDTQYF. CDR3 DNA sequence: TGTGCCTGGAGCGCCCGGACTTTTCTAGTAAGCACAGATACGCAGTATTTT. J is TRBJ2-3 and V is TRBV30; D is possibly TRBD2 (5 bases). V was pared by 3 bases and J by 0 bases, with 19 bases between. Germline lookup yields CDR1 GTSNPN and CDR2 SVGIG (reference sequence). This CDR3 contains 17 residues.

The chain employs TRBV7-2 and TRBJ2-5; D is possibly TRBD2 (6 bases). Germline loops: CDR1 SGHTA, CDR2 FQGNSA. V lost 5 bases, J lost 5 bases, and 15 bases lay in between. This CDR3 spans 14 amino acids. The DNA of the CDR3 is TGTGCCAGCAGCCACGGAGGGCCGGAGGAGACCCAGTACTTC. Its protein is CASSHGGPEETQYF. Combining the CDR3 with reference TRBV7-2 and TRBJ2-5 gives the whole variable domain GAGVSQSPSNKVTEKGKDVELRCDPISGHTALYWYRQSLGQGLEFLIYFQGNSAPDKSGLPSDRFSAERTGGSVSTLTIQRTQQEDSAVYLCASSHGGPEETQYFGPGTRLLVL.

V and J are TRBV2 and TRBJ1-6; D gene unclear. The V end lost 3 bases, the J end lost 10 bases, and 7 bases lay between the germline ends. Germline V lookup: CDR1 SNHLY, CDR2 FYNNEI. This CDR3 is built from 12 residues. The CDR3 DNA sequence: TGTGCCAGCAGTGATGTAGGATCACCCCTCCACTTT. Protein: CASSDVGSPLHF.

The V gene is TRBV12-3 or TRBV12-4, the J gene TRBJ2-3; maybe TRBD2 (5 bases). Trimming pared 2 bases from V and 4 bases from J, leaving 10 bases between. The CDR3 is 14 amino acids. DNA of the CDR3: TGTGCCAGCAGTTTATCTTCCGGGGCAGATACGCAGTATTTT. Translation gives CASSLSSGADTQYF.

This clonotype was detected many times. V is TRBV25-1 and J is TRBJ1-1; no reliable D call. CDR3 size: 14 residues. Trimming pared 7 bases from V and 3 bases from J, leaving 15 bases between. Germline CDR1 is MGHDK and CDR2 is SYGVNS. CDR3 bases: TGTGCCAGCACCCACTTCGACTGGGACACTGAAGCTTTCTTT. Its protein is CASTHFDWDTEAFF.

The table lists this clonotype with many counts. This CDR3 is CASSSGNSYEQYF. The DNA for the CDR3 is TGTGCCAGCAGCTCGGGAAACTCCTACGAGCAGTACTTC. The chain is built from TRBV27 and TRBJ2-7, with D possibly being TRBD2 (5 bases). V lost 6 bases to trimming and J lost 0 bases, with 9 bases between them. The CDR3 is 13 amino acids. Germline CDR1 is MNHEY and CDR2 is SMNVEV (reference sequence).

This clonotype was detected a few times. The gene calls are TRBV30 and TRBJ1-1; D is unresolved. Germline-derived CDR1 and CDR2 are GTSNPN and SVGIG (reference sequence). Trimming pared 3 bases from V and 4 bases from J, leaving 12 bases between. CDR3 length: 13 amino acids. CDR3 bases: TGTGCCTGGAGAAAAAAGGGATCCACTGAAGCTTTCTTT. Translation gives CAWRKKGSTEAFF.

The genes are TRBV20-1 and TRBJ2-2; D gene ambiguous. This CDR3 contains 14 residues. With 2 bases removed from V and 0 bases from J, the gap between germline ends came to 7 bases. CDR1 and CDR2 from the germline V gene are DFQATT and SNEGSKA (reference sequence). The chain's CDR3 is CSARPDPNTGELFF. The CDR3 bases are TGCAGTGCTAGACCCGACCCGAACACCGGGGAGCTGTTTTTT.

This clonotype was counted only a few times. The V call is TRBV7-3, the J call TRBJ2-3; D is perhaps TRBD1 or TRBD2 (6 bases each). The CDR3 spans 15 residues. V was shortened by 4 bases and J by 0 bases, with 11 bases between the two germline ends. Germline loops: CDR1 SGHTA, CDR2 FQGTGA. CDR3 in DNA: TGTGCCAGCAGCTCAAGGGGGACTAGCACAGATACGCAGTATTTT. It is translated as CASSSRGTSTDTQYF.

This chain connects TRBV12-3 or TRBV12-4 to TRBJ2-2; a possible D gene is TRBD2 (6 bases). The CDR3 consists of 19 residues. V dropped 0 bases and J dropped 5 bases, with 22 bases sitting between them. The DNA for the CDR3 is TGTGCCAGCAGTTTAGCGGGGTCAGGGTACCTCCGGGGGACCGGGGAGCTGTTTTTT. Translation: CASSLAGSGYLRGTGELFF.

This clonotype was detected many times. The rearrangement links TRBV3-1 to TRBJ2-3; TRBD2 aligns across 8 bases. This CDR3 is 14 amino acids long. The germline gives CDR1 LGHDT, CDR2 YNNKEL (reference sequence). The V segment lost 4 bases and the J segment 9 bases; nucleotides outside the gene matches: 9. This CDR3 reads CASSRAREGLTQYF. The CDR3 region has the DNA TGTGCCAGCAGCCGAGCCCGGGAGGGCCTCACGCAGTATTTT.

This clonotype came up many times. The genes are TRBV20-1 and TRBJ1-1; D remains unclear. Germline V gene data show CDR1 as DFQATT and CDR2 as SNEGSKA (reference sequence). V was cut by 3 bases and J by 1 base, with 3 bases left in between. The CDR3 totals 11 residues. CDR3 bases: TGCAGTGCTAGGGGGAACACTGAAGCTTTCTTT. Encoded protein: CSARGNTEAFF.